This section outlines one TCR beta chain sequence together with its context. The antigen is undetermined. Each diagnosis drew on symptoms, thyroxine, TRAb, thyroid ultrasound and orbital computed tomography findings. The entry originates in a study of T cells in Graves' hyperthyroidism and ophthalmopathy. Authors of the study amplified TCR beta CDR3 regions from RNA transcripts. TCR CDR3 regions were first amplified by RT-PCR with HTBI primers. TCRdb redid the calling of the multiplex PCR reads with MiXCR, one entry per CDR3 protein. The sample lists about 740,000 distinct CDR3 sequences; around 15% were seen once. Study-level results: A model using 13 V-J features told ophthalmopathy apart from stable hyperthyroidism.

Material: blood. The origin of this receptor is a woman aged 18-29 years with Graves' hyperthyroidism.

Written as DNA, the CDR3 is TGTGCCAGCAGCCAACAAGGAAACACCATATATTTT. This encodes CASSQQGNTIYF. This sequence joins TRBV3-1 and TRBJ1-3; D remains unclear. The CDR3 is made up of 12 amino acids. Trimming shortened V by 2 bases and J by 4 bases, and 3 bases separated the two germline ends. CDR1 and CDR2 from the germline V gene are LGHDT and YNNKEL (reference sequence).